These 20 T cell receptor beta chains came from one sample sequenced in a study of human T cells and chemical hapten exposure. Sample time point: pre-sensitization, week 0. The treatment is: therapeutic diphenylcyclopropenone sensitization with weekly scalp DPC. TCRdb called the RACE reads again in MiXCR, with one record for every CDR3 protein. In the table there are 87,000 or so distinct CDR3 sequences, around 9.5% of which are singletons. The specimen was whole blood, collected in connection with sensitization to the hapten diphenylcyclopropenone (DPC). These receptors were obtained from a middle-aged woman with alopecia areata. Some clones in this sample may be carry-over from other donors' samples.

This clonotype was detected many times. One end of the junction fails to match germline, which may point to a read error. This chain uses TRBV7-9 with TRBJ2-4, with D possibly being TRBD1 or TRBD2 (6 bases each). CDR3 length: 12 amino acids. Per the germline V gene, CDR1 is SEHNR and CDR2 is FQNEAQ (reference sequence). The CDR3 sequence is CASSLDPGAKDF. CDR3 nucleotide sequence: TGTGCCAGCAGCTTAGACCCGGGGGCGAAGGACTTC. The entire variable domain, with the rest obtained from reference TRBV7-9 and TRBJ2-4, is as follows: DTGVSQNPRHKITKRGQNVTFRCDPISEHNRLYWYRQTLGQGPEFLTYFQNEAQLEKSRLLSDRFSAERPKGSFSTLEIQRTEQGDSAMYLCASSLDPGAKDFGAGTRLSVL.

This clonotype was counted many times. This sequence joins TRBV3-1 and TRBJ2-4; 8 bases align to TRBD1. CDR3 length: 15 amino acids. Germline trimming cut 0 bases from V and 7 bases from J; bases unmatched to any gene: 5. Germline CDR1 LGHDT, CDR2 YNNKEL (reference sequence). The DNA of the CDR3 is TGTGCCAGCAGCCAAGATCTTGGGACAGGCAACATTCAGTACTTC. It is translated as CASSQDLGTGNIQYF.

In this sample, this clonotype turned up once. V is TRBV7-9 and J is TRBJ1-5; perhaps TRBD1 as D (5 bases). The V gene's germline CDR1 is SEHNR and CDR2 FQNEAQ (reference sequence). The CDR3 runs to 17 residues. Between the trimmed V and J ends, which lost 5 bases and 0 bases, there was a span of 17 bases. The CDR3 sequence: CASSLLQGSHSNQPQHF. In DNA form, the CDR3 reads TGTGCCAGCAGCCTCCTTCAGGGAAGTCATAGCAATCAGCCCCAGCATTTT.

This clonotype has at least ten counts. This chain connects TRBV7-9 to TRBJ1-5; maybe TRBD1 (5 bases). CDR1 and CDR2 (germline): SEHNR, FQNEAQ (reference sequence). V was trimmed by 2 bases and J by 8 bases, leaving 13 bases between them. The CDR3 covers 14 residues. For the CDR3, the DNA is TGTGCCAGCAGCTTAATGGGGCCTAGGGAGCCCCAGCATTTT. Its translation: CASSLMGPREPQHF.

V is TRBV12-3 or TRBV12-4 and J is TRBJ2-7; D possibly corresponds to TRBD1 (6 bases). CDR3 length equals 13 residues. The germline V and J ends were trimmed by 4 bases and 9 bases, with 16 bases remaining between them. In DNA, the CDR3 is TGTGCCAGCAGTTCTTGGGACACCGCCGTGCAGTACTTC. Translated, it gives CASSSWDTAVQYF.

A few counts support this clonotype. The chain employs TRBV7-2 and TRBJ2-7, with 13 bases aligning to TRBD2. The CDR3 sequence is 14 residues long. Germline CDR1 SGHTA, CDR2 FQGNSA. J was trimmed by 3 bases and V by 4 bases; bases with no gene match: 0. This chain's CDR3 is CASSWTSGGYEQYF. CDR3 bases: TGTGCCAGCAGCTGGACTAGCGGGGGCTACGAGCAGTACTTC.

This clonotype came up a few times. The V gene is TRBV20-1, the J gene TRBJ2-3; 11 nucleotides align to TRBD2. The junction had 8 bases not matched to a gene; V was cut back by 5 bases and J by 7 bases. Germline CDR1 DFQATT, CDR2 SNEGSKA (reference sequence). CDR3 length equals 14 residues. CDR3: CSALAGGLSHTQYF. CDR3 sequence (DNA): TGCAGTGCTCTAGCGGGGGGCCTGAGTCATACGCAGTATTTT.

This clonotype was detected many times. In nucleotides, the CDR3 is TGTGCCAGCGGGACAGGACACTCCTACGAGCAGTACTTC. Its protein product is CASGTGHSYEQYF. The J gene is TRBJ2-7, the V gene TRBV6-1, with 8 bases fitting TRBD1. Germline V gene data show CDR1 as MNHNS and CDR2 as SASEGT. The length of the CDR3 is 13 residues. V lost 8 bases and J lost 0; bases outside the gene matches: 3.

The rearrangement links TRBV3-1 to TRBJ2-1; D ambiguous. The CDR3 runs 12 residues. CDR1 is LGHDT and CDR2 is YNNKEL in the germline V gene (reference sequence). Trimming took 1 base from V and 10 from J, leaving 8 bases between them. The DNA for the CDR3 is TGTGCCAGCAGCCAAGTTGCCAGGGAGCAGTTCTTC. Translated, it gives CASSQVAREQFF.

This clonotype came up many times. The chain uses TRBV7-9 and TRBJ1-5, with D possibly matching TRBD1 (6 bases). V lost 1 base and J 2 bases, leaving 12 bases between the germline ends. CDR3 length equals 16 residues. Germline V gene sequence: CDR1 SEHNR, CDR2 FQNEAQ (reference sequence). The CDR3 nucleotides are TGTGCCAGCAGCTTAGAAGGGGGGATTGGCAATCAGCCCCAGCATTTT. Residues: CASSLEGGIGNQPQHF.

The V call is TRBV20-1, the J call TRBJ2-1; 7 nucleotides line up with TRBD2. Per the germline V gene, CDR1 is DFQATT and CDR2 is SNEGSKA (reference sequence). Trimming cost V 0 bases and J 8 bases; bases outside gene matches: 10. The CDR3 totals 15 residues. CDR3 nucleotide sequence: TGCAGTGCTAGAGATCAGACTAGCCAACTCGATGAGCAGTTCTTC. It translates to CSARDQTSQLDEQFF.

The chain uses TRBV20-1 and TRBJ2-1, with 8 nucleotides matching TRBD2. The CDR3 runs to 14 residues. CDR1 is DFQATT, CDR2 SNEGSKA, per germline (reference sequence). V was pared by 3 bases and J by 6 bases, with 7 bases of the junction left unmatched. The CDR3 region is CSASRGLATNEQFF. The CDR3 nucleotides are TGCAGTGCTAGTAGAGGACTAGCAACCAATGAGCAGTTCTTC.

This clonotype was picked up many times. V is TRBV7-3 and J is TRBJ1-3; D call uncertain. The CDR3 runs 14 residues. V gave up 2 bases and J gave up 7 bases, with 12 bases separating them. The germline CDR1 and CDR2 sequences are SGHTA and FQGTGA. The CDR3 coding sequence is TGTGCCAGCAGCTTAGATATAAGTAGGAACACCATATATTTT. This codes for CASSLDISRNTIYF.

This chain connects TRBV30 to TRBJ1-2; 7 bases map to TRBD1. The CDR3 has 13 amino acids. V dropped 7 bases and J dropped 8; count of bases not matched to a gene: 13. Germline V gives CDR1 GTSNPN, CDR2 SVGIG (reference sequence). CDR3 nucleotide sequence: TGTGCCTCCCTCCGTCCAGGGGGTACCGGCTACACCTTC. Its protein is CASLRPGGTGYTF.

This clonotype was detected many times. The rearrangement links TRBV12-3 or TRBV12-4 to TRBJ1-6; TRBD1 might be the D (5 bases). The V and J ends lost 5 bases and 8 bases respectively, with 13 bases between them. The CDR3 consists of 14 residues. The CDR3 DNA reads TGTGCCAGCAGTCCGGGGGGGAGATATTCACCCCTCCACTTT. Its translation is CASSPGGRYSPLHF.

The V and J genes are TRBV15 and TRBJ1-3; D may be TRBD1 (6 bases). This CDR3 is built from 18 residues. The germline gives CDR1 LNHNV, CDR2 YYDKDF (reference sequence). The V end lost 1 base, the J end lost 0 bases, and 16 bases lay between the germline ends. This CDR3 is CATSRGPEQGSSGNTIYF. The DNA for the CDR3 is TGTGCCACCAGCAGAGGGCCCGAACAGGGTAGCTCTGGAAACACCATATATTTT.

The rearrangement uses TRBV6-2 or TRBV6-3 and TRBJ2-1; D might be TRBD1 (5 bases). Germline-derived CDR1 and CDR2 are MNHEY and SVGEGT. Trimming took 6 bases from V and 6 from J, leaving 18 bases between them. This CDR3 comprises 15 residues. CDR3 loop: CASRSRVGIGNEQFF. The CDR3 DNA reads as TGTGCCAGCAGAAGCAGGGTCGGTATTGGCAATGAGCAGTTCTTC.

V is TRBV20-1 and J is TRBJ2-1, with D possibly TRBD2 on 6 matching bases. V was pared by 6 bases and J by 0 bases, with 12 bases between. The CDR3 is made up of 14 amino acids. The V gene's germline CDR1 is DFQATT and CDR2 SNEGSKA (reference sequence). The CDR3 nucleotides read TGCAGTGCCACCTCCGGGAGCTCCTACAATGAGCAGTTCTTC. Its protein product is CSATSGSSYNEQFF.

This clonotype was detected ten times or more. The CDR3 loop reads CASSFGAGSAKAFF. DNA for the CDR3: TGTGCCAGCAGTTTTGGGGCCGGAAGTGCTAAAGCTTTCTTT. This chain connects TRBV27 to TRBJ1-1, with D maybe TRBD1 (5 bases). In germline, CDR1 is MNHEY, CDR2 SMNVEV (reference sequence). The V end lost 3 bases, the J end lost 9 bases, and 17 bases lay between the germline ends. This CDR3 has 14 amino acids.

This clonotype occurred a few times. The chain is built from TRBV5-4 and TRBJ2-5; maybe TRBD2 (5 bases). CDR1 is SGHNT and CDR2 is YYREEE in the germline V gene (reference sequence). V was clipped by 0 bases and J by 0 bases, with 9 bases between them. CDR3 size: 15 residues. The CDR3 DNA reads as TGTGCCAGCAGCTTGGATTTAGCGTACCAAGAGACCCAGTACTTC. Translated, it gives CASSLDLAYQETQYF.